Sequencing of this T cell receptor (beta chain) was carried out in a study of a mutant IDH1 vaccine in newly diagnosed glioma. Study in general: Vaccination was launched 4-6 weeks after radiotherapy alone, or with temozolomide cycles. Mean patient age was around 40 years; around 60% were male and approximately 38% female.

Study results and caveats: Pseudoprogression seemed unrelated to changes in top peripheral T cell clonotypes. In 90% to 95% of patients, immune responses induced by the vaccine occurred.

This CDR3 is 18 amino acids long. The V gene end was trimmed by 0 bases and the J gene end by 1 base; junction bases not matched to a gene: 3. Germline loops: CDR1 SGDLS, CDR2 YYNGEE. In the case of this clone: Its antigen is not identified.

Time point indicated: week 11, during vaccination. One vaccine dose held 300 ug of mutant IDH1 20-mer peptide and came with topical imiquimod. Produced via immunoSEQ multiplex PCR; TCRdb's table is partial and in-frame only. The sample yields under 55,000 clones, around nine tenths seen once. The clonotype was recovered from a man aged 45-60 years with glioma. The starting material was PBMCs, obtained from a glioma patient whose treatment included an IDH1 peptide vaccine. This chain links TRBV9 with TRBJ2-5, with 16 bases aligning to TRBD2. CDR3 DNA: TGTGCCAGCAGCGTAGCGGGACTAGCGGGGGGGCGCCAAGAGACCCAGTACTTC. It yields the protein CASSVAGLAGGRQETQYF.